The 4 T cell receptor beta chains below were found in one sample sequenced in a study of identical twins. TCRdb reanalysed the 5' RACE reads using MiXCR and keeps one entry per CDR3 protein. The sample carries around 490,000 distinct CDR3 sequences, roughly an eighth recorded once. These records were also assigned to another study, of yellow fever vaccine responses in identical twins.

Sample: CD4+ T cells sorted from blood. These receptor sequences come from a woman under 30 in good health.

The chain employs TRBV7-2 and TRBJ2-3; TRBD2 might be the D (5 bases). V dropped 1 base and J dropped 1 base, with 12 bases sitting between them. Germline V gene lookup returns CDR1 SGHTA and CDR2 FQGNSA. This CDR3 is 16 amino acids long. CDR3 sequence reads: CASSLDRGGGTDTQYF. The CDR3 region has the DNA TGTGCCAGCAGCTTAGATCGGGGTGGGGGCACAGATACGCAGTATTTT.

This clonotype has ten or more counts. The V call is TRBV7-3, the J call TRBJ2-5, with D perhaps TRBD2 (5 bases). The CDR3 loop spans 13 amino acids. Trimming took 4 bases from V and 4 from J, leaving 10 bases between them. CDR1 and CDR2 (germline): SGHTA, FQGTGA. DNA for the CDR3: TGTGCCAGCAGCTATACCAGCGGAGAGACCCAGTACTTC. Translated: CASSYTSGETQYF.

This clonotype was seen more than once but under ten times. This chain joins TRBV14 and TRBJ1-1; D might be TRBD1 (5 bases). The CDR3 is 13 residues long. The germline gives CDR1 SGHDN, CDR2 FVKESK. Trimming took 1 base from V and 3 from J, leaving 6 bases between them. The CDR3: CASSQVGDTEAFF. As DNA, the CDR3 is TGTGCCAGCAGCCAAGTGGGGGACACTGAAGCTTTCTTT.

The CDR3 DNA follows: TGTGCCAGCAGCTTGTCTCTAGCGGTCAGCTCCTACAATGAGCAGTTCTTC. It yields the protein CASSLSLAVSSYNEQFF. The V and J genes are TRBV7-8 and TRBJ2-1, with TRBD2 identical over 7 bases. This CDR3 spans 17 amino acids. CDR1 and CDR2 from the germline V gene are SGHVS and FQNEAQ. V shed 3 bases, J shed 0 bases, and the junction held 8 bases outside the gene matches.